The rows below give T cell receptor beta chains drawn from one sample of a study of T cells after yellow fever vaccination. TCRdb recomputed calls from the 5' RACE reads with MiXCR, one row per CDR3 protein. This repertoire shows about 300,000 distinct CDR3 sequences, 4% found once; its top ten account for 20% to 25%. Sequences were derived from PBMCs, sampled 5 days after the yellow fever booster vaccination. These TCRs come from a man between 18 and 35 years old who received the YFV17D yellow fever vaccine. CDR3s include the opening cysteine and the closing phenylalanine or tryptophan. Each record gives: V gene, CDR3 length, D gene, clone size, J gene, CDR3 DNA, CDR3 protein. A D gene is named only where the DNA matches it firmly. Clone size is stated in some rows and not others, as once, few, many or a class when expanded.

>TRBV4-3|16|TRBD1|.|TRBJ1-1
TGCGCCAGCAGCCAAGTAAATACAGGGGCGGGTACTGAAGCTTTCTTT
CASSQVNTGAGTEAFF
>TRBV6-2/TRBV6-3|16|TRBD1|.|TRBJ1-5
TGTGCCAGCAGTTTTCGCCCCGGACAGGGGGATCAGCCCCAGCATTTT
CASSFRPGQGDQPQHF
>TRBV2|13|.|.|TRBJ2-3
TGTGCCAGCAGCGTCGGGGCCACAGATACGCAGTATTTT
CASSVGATDTQYF
>TRBV9|14|.|.|TRBJ1-1
TGTGCCAGCAGCGTAGATCCGCAGGGTCGTGAAGCTTTCTTT
CASSVDPQGREAFF
>TRBV7-2|15|TRBD2|many|TRBJ2-5
TGTGCCAGCAGCAGAGCACTAGCGGGGGTATCGACCCAGTACTTC
CASSRALAGVSTQYF
>TRBV10-3|14|TRBD2|few|TRBJ2-1
TGTGCCTCTCTCGAAGGGACTAGCAGGAATGAGCAGTTCTTC
CASLEGTSRNEQFF
>TRBV19|14|.|.|TRBJ1-2
TGTGCCAGTAGCCCCCAACAGGGTGGGTATGGCTACACCTTC
CASSPQQGGYGYTF
>TRBV5-1|13|.|many|TRBJ2-3
TGCGCCAGCAGTTACAGGAACACAGATACGCAGTATTTT
CASSYRNTDTQYF
>TRBV7-3|17|TRBD2|.|TRBJ2-1
TGTGCCAGCAGTCCCGGGAGGTTCCGCGCGATTGACAATGAGCAGTTCTTC
CASSPGRFRAIDNEQFF
>TRBV6-5|14|.|.|TRBJ1-1
TGTGCCAGCAGTAGGGGACTCCGAAGTGGGGTAGCTTTCTTT
CASSRGLRSGVAFF
>TRBV6-5|19|TRBD2|few|TRBJ2-5
TGTGCCAGCAGTTACTCGCTTCTAGCGGGGGGGCCTGGGGGAGAGACCCAGTACTTC
CASSYSLLAGGPGGETQYF
>TRBV5-1|14|TRBD1|many|TRBJ2-7
TGCGCCAGCAGCTCGCCGGGACAGGGGTACGAGCAGTACTTC
CASSSPGQGYEQYF
>TRBV5-1|16|.|.|TRBJ2-2
TGCGCCAGCAGCTTGGCGATACAGACTAACACCGGGGAGCTGTTTTTT
CASSLAIQTNTGELFF
>TRBV10-3|16|.|.|TRBJ2-2
TGTGCCATCAGTGAGTTCAGGGCAACGAACACCGGGGAGCTGTTTTTT
CAISEFRATNTGELFF
>TRBV5-1|15|TRBD1|.|TRBJ2-5
TGCGCCAGCAGCCGAGTAGGGGGACAGCAAGAGACCCAGTACTTC
CASSRVGGQQETQYF
>TRBV12-3/TRBV12-4|12|.|.|TRBJ1-1
TGTGCCCCGACAAGGGGAACTACAGGAGCTTTCTTT
CAPTRGTTGAFF
>TRBV4-1|16|.|few|TRBJ1-5
TGCGCCAGCAGCCAAGTGGGCAGGGTGGGCAATCAGCCCCAGCATTTT
CASSQVGRVGNQPQHF
>TRBV6-6|17|.|.|TRBJ1-1
TGTGCCAGCAGTCCCGAACGAGGGGGGGCATTGAACACTGAAGCTTTCTTT
CASSPERGGALNTEAFF
>TRBV29-1|14|.|few|TRBJ2-7
TGCAGCGTACGATCCCCCGAAGGGTCCTACGAGCAGTACTTC
CSVRSPEGSYEQYF
>TRBV5-1|15|TRBD2|few|TRBJ2-3
TGCGCCAGCAGCGCAGCCCTAGCGGGCACAGATACGCAGTATTTT
CASSAALAGTDTQYF
>TRBV4-1|15|TRBD2|few|TRBJ2-1
TGCGCCAGCAGCCAGAGGGGAAGCGGGGGGGCCCGGCAGTTCTTC
CASSQRGSGGARQFF
>TRBV7-8|14|.|many|TRBJ2-2
TGTGCCAGCAGCTTAGTGTCTCCTACCGGGGAGCTGTTTTTT
CASSLVSPTGELFF
>TRBV6-5|15|TRBD1|many|TRBJ2-1
TGTGCCAGCAGACCCGACAGGGGCTCCTACAATGAGCAGTTCTTC
CASRPDRGSYNEQFF
>TRBV20-1|15|TRBD1|.|TRBJ1-1
TGCAGTGCTACTACAGGGGGCGGTTTTAGCACTGAAGCTTTCTTT
CSATTGGGFSTEAFF
>TRBV2|16|.|.|TRBJ1-5
TGTGCCAGCAGTGAAGATTTGAGGGTTGGTGATCAGCCCCAGCATTTT
CASSEDLRVGDQPQHF
>TRBV3-1|13|.|few|TRBJ2-5
TGTGCCAGCAGCCAAACCCAGAAAGAGACCCAGTACTTC
CASSQTQKETQYF
>TRBV3-1|18|TRBD2|many|TRBJ2-3
TGTGCCAGCAGCCAAGAATGGCTAGCGGGGGGATCCGGAGATACGCAGTATTTT
CASSQEWLAGGSGDTQYF
>TRBV20-1|14|.|few|TRBJ1-4
TGCAGTGCCAACGAGCCTAGGGGGGGTGAAAAACTGTTTTTT
CSANEPRGGEKLFF
>TRBV20-1|13|.|.|TRBJ1-2
TGCAGTGCTAGACAACAGGCTAACTATGGCTACACCTTC
CSARQQANYGYTF
>TRBV6-5|15|TRBD1|few|TRBJ1-6
TGTGCCAGCAGTCTAAGGGGAGGACAGGTTTCACCCCTCCACTTT
CASSLRGGQVSPLHF
>TRBV20-1|16|TRBD2|few|TRBJ2-5
TGCAGTGCTAGAGACCCGAGAGCGGGGGACGGGGAGACCCAGTACTTC
CSARDPRAGDGETQYF
>TRBV7-8|17|TRBD2|many|TRBJ2-2
TGTGCCAGCAGCCTCACCCCGACTAGCCACGACACCGGGGAGCTGTTTTTT
CASSLTPTSHDTGELFF
>TRBV7-6|13|.|few|TRBJ2-5
TGTGCCAGCAGCACCGGGAACCAAGAGACCCAGTACTTC
CASSTGNQETQYF
>TRBV5-1|15|TRBD1|.|TRBJ2-3
TGCGCCAGCAGCCGCAGACAGGGGGCGGCAGATACGCAGTATTTT
CASSRRQGAADTQYF
>TRBV10-3|14|.|.|TRBJ1-4
TGTGCCATCAGTGACTGGCAGAGTAATGAAAAACTGTTTTTT
CAISDWQSNEKLFF
>TRBV20-1|14|.|many|TRBJ1-1
TGCAGTGCTAGCCCCGGAGCCATGAACACTGAAGCTTTCTTT
CSASPGAMNTEAFF
>TRBV23-1|9|.|.|TRBJ2-1
TGCGCCAGCAGTCAATCACCACTCTTC
CASSQSPLF
>TRBV7-2|15|TRBD1|.|TRBJ2-7
TGTGCCAGCAGCCCACAGGGGGCGTTTCGGTACGAGCAGTACTTC
CASSPQGAFRYEQYF
>TRBV24-1|16|TRBD2|.|TRBJ2-1
TGTGCCACCAGTGATTATGGGACTAGCGGGGGAGGAGAGCAGTTCTTC
CATSDYGTSGGGEQFF
>TRBV7-6|14|.|many|TRBJ2-7
TGTGCCAGCAGCTTAGGAACGGGGGACCACGAGCAGTACTTC
CASSLGTGDHEQYF
>TRBV4-1|15|.|few|TRBJ2-7
TGCGCCAGCAGCCAAGGCAGGGGACCCTCCTACGAGCAGTACTTC
CASSQGRGPSYEQYF
>TRBV28|18|.|.|TRBJ1-6
TGTGCCAGCAGTTTATCCCCCAACTTTTGGACCTATAATTCACCCCTCCACTTT
CASSLSPNFWTYNSPLHF
>TRBV10-3|15|.|many|TRBJ2-1
TGTGCCATCAGTGAGGGTCAGTGGGGGGATAATGAGCAGTTCTTC
CAISEGQWGDNEQFF
>TRBV2|13|.|many|TRBJ2-3
TGTGCCAGCAAGGGGGGGAACACAGATACGCAGTATTTT
CASKGGNTDTQYF